Presented here are 24 T cell receptor beta chains from one specimen sequenced in a study of CD8 T cells in ankylosing spondylitis. General observations from the study: What seemed typical of ankylosing spondylitis blood was a TCR beta motif built from 7 or 8 highly homologous variants.

TCRdb processed the 5' RACE reads anew with MiXCR; each CDR3 protein has one entry. This sample yields 470,000 or so distinct CDR3 sequences, of which 25% to 30% are seen a single time; 0.75% to 0.9% belongs to the top ten. Their antigens remain unidentified. Sequenced material: blood, either unsorted or a sorted T cell fraction (not recorded which). The receptors stem from a male donor with ankylosing spondylitis.

This clonotype was seen a few times. CDR3 sequence: CAWGSGIGFTGELFF. As DNA, the CDR3 is TGTGCCTGGGGAAGCGGGATAGGCTTCACCGGGGAGCTGTTTTTT. This chain connects TRBV12-3 or TRBV12-4 to TRBJ2-2; 7 bases line up with TRBD2. The CDR3 runs to 15 residues. The V gene end was trimmed by 11 bases and the J gene end by 4 bases; junction bases not matched to a gene: 13.

This clonotype was found a few times. V and J are TRBV6-2 or TRBV6-3 and TRBJ2-1; the match to TRBD2 covers 7 bases. In germline, CDR1 is MNHEY, CDR2 SVGEGT. J gave up 9 bases and V 1 base, and 0 bases lay outside the gene matches. The CDR3 runs 12 residues. CDR3 nucleotides: TGTGCCAGCAGTTACTGGGGGGGTGAGCAGTTCTTC. Protein product: CASSYWGGEQFF.

The chain links TRBV5-6 to TRBJ2-3, with 10 positions matching TRBD2. The CDR3 covers 16 residues. Germline V gene lookup returns CDR1 SGHDT and CDR2 YYEEEE. J gave up 2 bases and V 2 bases, and 5 bases lay outside the gene matches. Written as DNA, the CDR3 is TGTGCCAGCAGCTTTTTACTAGCGGGGTACACAGATACGCAGTATTTT. Its translation is CASSFLLAGYTDTQYF.

CDR3 amino acids: CSARDPASGRGDNEQFF. The CDR3, as DNA: TGCAGTGCTAGAGATCCGGCTAGCGGGAGGGGAGACAATGAGCAGTTCTTC. The V call is TRBV20-1, the J call TRBJ2-1; 12 nucleotides line up with TRBD2. Germline values: CDR1 DFQATT, CDR2 SNEGSKA (reference sequence). The ends lost 0 bases at V and 5 bases at J; junction bases unmatched: 8. The CDR3 has 17 amino acids.

This clonotype came up a few times. V is TRBV5-1 and J is TRBJ1-3; the D is unclear. Germline CDR1 SGHRS, CDR2 YFSETQ. The germline V and J ends were trimmed by 4 bases and 0 bases, with 11 bases remaining between them. This CDR3 has 15 residues. The CDR3 DNA follows: TGCGCCAGCAGCCCTGGGGAGAACTCTGGAAACACCATATATTTT. Translated: CASSPGENSGNTIYF.

The chain couples TRBV5-1 to TRBJ2-1; D gene ambiguous. This CDR3 region has 11 residues. Between the trimmed V and J ends, which lost 1 base and 10 bases, there was a span of 6 bases. The germline CDR1 and CDR2 sequences are SGHRS and YFSETQ. CDR3 loop: CASSLTFEQFF. CDR3 coding DNA: TGCGCCAGCAGCTTGACATTCGAGCAGTTCTTC.

There are a few counts of this clonotype. The gene calls are TRBV14 and TRBJ2-3; no clear D. The CDR3 spans 14 residues. With 1 base removed from V and 10 bases from J, the gap between germline ends came to 15 bases. Germline loops: CDR1 SGHDN, CDR2 FVKESK. The CDR3 reads CASSQVISSQPQYF. The DNA of the CDR3 is TGTGCCAGCAGCCAAGTTATTTCATCCCAGCCGCAGTATTTT.

This clonotype was seen only a few times. The V call is TRBV11-3, the J call TRBJ2-2; D perhaps matches TRBD1 (5 bases). The length of the CDR3 is 14 residues. The V gene lost 7 bases and the J gene lost 4 bases, with 13 bases spanning the gap. Germline CDR1 is SGHNT and CDR2 is YENEEA. CDR3 DNA sequence: TGTGCCAGCAAGGGGCAGGGAAGCACCGGGGAGCTGTTTTTT. The encoded protein is CASKGQGSTGELFF.

This clonotype was counted only a few times. The genes are TRBV7-6 and TRBJ2-2; D is undetermined. From germline, CDR1 is SGHVS and CDR2 FNYEAQ. V lost 10 bases, J lost 3 bases, and 15 bases lay in between. The CDR3 totals 14 residues. This CDR3 reads CANSRFQDTGELFF. DNA for the CDR3: TGTGCCAACTCCCGTTTTCAGGACACCGGGGAGCTGTTTTTT.

The chain links TRBV5-1 to TRBJ1-2; D not resolved. Trimming took off 4 bases at V and 8 bases at J, with 12 bases between the two ends. CDR3 length equals 12 residues. Germline lookup yields CDR1 SGHRS and CDR2 YFSETQ. In DNA, the CDR3 is TGCGCCAGCAGCCCATGGACCGAGGGCTACACCTTC. The encoded protein is CASSPWTEGYTF.

This clonotype was seen a handful of times. The chain joins TRBV5-1 to TRBJ1-2; TRBD1 matches at 7 bases. Germline CDR1 SGHRS, CDR2 YFSETQ. CDR3 length: 13 residues. J was trimmed by 6 bases and V by 4 bases; bases with no gene match: 6. CDR3 nucleotides: TGCGCCAGCAGCCCCCCAGGGGGTAATGGCTACACCTTC. Encoded protein: CASSPPGGNGYTF.

This clonotype appeared a few times. This chain joins TRBV7-8 and TRBJ2-1; D may correspond to TRBD1 or TRBD2 (5 bases each). CDR3 length: 15 amino acids. Trimming took 7 bases from V and 5 from J, leaving 18 bases between them. The V gene's germline CDR1 is SGHVS and CDR2 FQNEAQ. The CDR3 region is CASTPRRGGHNEQFF. CDR3 coding DNA: TGTGCCAGCACCCCGCGACGGGGCGGCCACAATGAGCAGTTCTTC.

The gene calls are TRBV15 and TRBJ1-1; D unresolved. Trimming took 3 bases from V and 3 from J, leaving 5 bases between them. The CDR3 runs to 12 residues. Germline V gene lookup returns CDR1 LNHNV and CDR2 YYDKDF (reference sequence). CDR3 coding DNA: TGTGCCACCAGCAGGACGTACACTGAAGCTTTCTTT. As protein: CATSRTYTEAFF. Looking up the rest from reference TRBV15 and TRBJ1-1 gives the full variable domain: DAMVIQNPRYQVTQFGKPVTLSCSQTLNHNVMYWYQQKSSQAPKLLFHYYDKDFNNEADTPDNFQSRRPNTSFCFLDIRSPGLGDTAMYLCATSRTYTEAFFGQGTRLTVV.

This clonotype was recorded a few times. The J gene is TRBJ1-1, the V gene TRBV6-4; D call uncertain. V shed 5 bases and J shed 1 base, with 8 bases lying between them. The CDR3 covers 13 residues. Per the germline V gene, CDR1 is MRHNA and CDR2 is SNTAGT. The CDR3 loop is CASSKTWNTEAFF. The CDR3 DNA follows: TGTGCCAGCAGTAAGACATGGAACACTGAAGCTTTCTTT.

This clonotype was counted between two and nine times. The chain is built from TRBV4-1 and TRBJ2-1; TRBD2 aligns across 11 bases. The CDR3 is 14 residues long. In germline, CDR1 is MGHRA, CDR2 YSYEKL. After removal of 3 bases from V and 10 bases from J, the junction contained 5 bases not matched to a gene. Written as DNA, the CDR3 is TGCGCCAGCAGCCAGGATTGGACTAGCGGGGAGCAGTTCTTC. Translation: CASSQDWTSGEQFF.

This clonotype was seen only once. The CDR3 protein is CASSLGVQVYEQYF. The CDR3, as DNA: TGTGCCAGCAGCTTAGGGGTACAGGTCTACGAGCAGTACTTC. This rearrangement joins TRBV7-8 to TRBJ2-7; maybe TRBD1 (5 bases). The CDR3 sequence is 14 residues long. V lost 1 base and J lost 3, with 10 bases in between. Germline V gene data show CDR1 as SGHVS and CDR2 as FQNEAQ. The variable domain in full, with the rest retrieved from reference TRBV7-8 and TRBJ2-7, is GAGVSQSPRYKVAKRGQDVALRCDPISGHVSLFWYQQALGQGPEFLTYFQNEAQLDKSGLPSDRFFAERPEGSVSTLKIQRTQQEDSAVYLCASSLGVQVYEQYFGPGTRLTVT.

The V call is TRBV12-3 or TRBV12-4, the J call TRBJ1-2; D remains ambiguous. V lost 8 bases and J lost 6, with 10 bases in between. The CDR3 extends over 11 amino acids. The CDR3 loop reads CASYRYNGYTF. The CDR3 bases are TGTGCCAGCTATAGGTATAATGGCTACACCTTC.

The V call is TRBV3-1, the J call TRBJ1-5; no clear D. CDR3 length: 14 amino acids. Trimming cost V 3 bases and J 0 bases, with 6 bases left between them. Germline V gene lookup returns CDR1 LGHDT and CDR2 YNNKEL (reference sequence). CDR3 DNA sequence: TGTGCCAGCAGCCACCAGCATAGCAATCAGCCCCAGCATTTT. Protein sequence: CASSHQHSNQPQHF.

The table lists this clonotype with a few counts. The chain joins TRBV7-2 to TRBJ1-1; D unclear. The length of the CDR3 is 11 residues. V dropped 5 bases and J dropped 8 bases, with 9 bases sitting between them. Looked up from germline, CDR1 is SGHTA and CDR2 is FQGNSA. CDR3: CASSRLDEAFF. In DNA, the CDR3 is TGTGCCAGCAGCCGACTCGACGAAGCTTTCTTT.

In its sample, this clonotype was seen once. The rearrangement joins TRBV7-2 to TRBJ1-2; D unclear. This CDR3 comprises 13 residues. The V and J ends lost 1 base and 12 bases respectively, with 15 bases between them. CDR1 and CDR2 from the germline V gene are SGHTA and FQGNSA. Here the CDR3 DNA reads TGTGCCAGCAGCTTAGGAGACCGGGTTCGGAACACCTTC. Translation gives CASSLGDRVRNTF.

The sample holds a few counts of this clonotype. The rearrangement joins TRBV6-5 to TRBJ2-1; 9 bases agree with TRBD2. J was trimmed by 4 bases and V by 2 bases; bases with no gene match: 9. The CDR3 contains 17 residues. The germline gives CDR1 MNHEY, CDR2 SVGAGI. As DNA, the CDR3 is TGTGCCAGCAGTTACGGGCTAGCGGGAACTGTGTACAATGAGCAGTTCTTC. Protein: CASSYGLAGTVYNEQFF.

This clonotype came up a few times. The genes are TRBV2 and TRBJ2-1, with TRBD1 matching over 7 bases. Germline V gives CDR1 SNHLY, CDR2 FYNNEI. The CDR3 runs 16 residues. J was trimmed by 6 bases and V by 6 bases; bases with no gene match: 14. For the CDR3, the DNA is TGTGCCAGCAGCGCAGAGGGGGCTTCAGGGGGCAATGAGCAGTTCTTC. It translates to CASSAEGASGGNEQFF.

The rearrangement links TRBV2 to TRBJ2-2; possibly TRBD2 for D (6 bases). Trimming shortened V by 4 bases and J by 7 bases, and 10 bases separated the two germline ends. CDR1 is SNHLY, CDR2 FYNNEI, per germline. The CDR3 extends over 13 amino acids. CDR3 residues: CASSASDGGELFF. CDR3 DNA: TGTGCCAGCAGTGCTAGCGATGGCGGGGAGCTGTTTTTT.

This clonotype was seen a handful of times. The V call is TRBV12-3 or TRBV12-4, the J call TRBJ2-6, with a tentative D call TRBD2 (6 bases). V was clipped by 4 bases and J by 2 bases, with 18 bases between them. The CDR3 spans 18 residues. CDR3 in DNA: TGTGCCAGCAGTTCCCTTCGGGGGATTTACGCTGGGGCCAACGTCCTGACTTTC. Amino acid sequence: CASSSLRGIYAGANVLTF.